One sample yielded the 8 T cell receptor beta chains listed below, sequenced in a study of blood T cell repertoires in COVID-19. Measured with immunoSEQ multiplex PCR; TCRdb has only the in-frame clones, and not every one. In the table there are 200,000 to 250,000 clones, about 85% of which are singletons. The source material was peripheral blood. Receptors originate from a woman aged 50 to 60 with COVID-19, enrolled during active disease.

A remark on this clone: Other DNA sequences from this sample encode an identical CDR3 as well. This chain joins TRBV9 and TRBJ1-3; 8 positions match TRBD1. The V gene's germline CDR1 is SGDLS and CDR2 YYNGEE. This CDR3 region has 14 residues. Trimming at V came to 2 bases and at J to 7 bases, leaving 5 bases not matched to a gene. The CDR3 bases are TGTGCCAGCAGCGTCCAGGGGGCGGGGAACACCATATATTTT. This gives the protein CASSVQGAGNTIYF. Variable domain in full (rest from reference TRBV9 and TRBJ1-3): DSGVTQTPKHLITATGQRVTLRCSPRSGDLSVYWYQQSLDQGLQFLIQYYNGEERAKGNILERFSAQQFPDLHSELNLSSLELGDSALYFCASSVQGAGNTIYFGEGSWLTVV.

The chain has TRBV6-6 and TRBJ1-5; 7 nucleotides line up with TRBD1. The CDR3 is made up of 15 amino acids. Germline assignment: CDR1 MNHNY and CDR2 SVGAGI (reference sequence). V dropped 2 bases and J dropped 6; count of bases not matched to a gene: 7. The CDR3 loop reads CASSYNAGGTQPQHF. DNA for the CDR3: TGTGCCAGCAGTTACAATGCAGGGGGGACTCAGCCCCAGCATTTT.

V usage is TRBV19 and J usage is TRBJ2-2, with 8 bases that match TRBD1. The germline V gene has CDR1 LNHDA and CDR2 SQIVND (reference sequence). Germline trimming cut 3 bases from V and 5 bases from J; bases unmatched to any gene: 11. The CDR3 has 17 amino acids. CDR3 DNA sequence: TGTGCCAGTAGTATTCGTCGACAGGGGAGGCGGACCGGGGAGCTGTTTTTT. Its protein product is CASSIRRQGRRTGELFF.

This clone was counted between two and nine times. The chain is built from TRBV29-1 and TRBJ2-4; D might be TRBD1 (5 bases). Trimming removed 1 base at V and 9 bases at J, with 7 bases between. CDR1 is SQVTM, CDR2 ANQGSEA, per germline. This CDR3 comprises 11 residues. The CDR3 reads CSVEGQSIQYF. The CDR3 nucleotides read TGCAGCGTTGAAGGACAGAGCATTCAGTACTTC.

This clone was seen only once. This chain links TRBV27 with TRBJ1-4, with 10 bases fitting TRBD1. The V and J ends lost 5 bases and 11 bases, in that order; junction bases with no gene match: 11. The CDR3 is made up of 15 amino acids. Germline assignment: CDR1 MNHEY and CDR2 SMNVEV (reference sequence). CDR3 sequence: CASSPPGQGRWKLFF. The CDR3 bases are TGTGCCAGCAGTCCCCCGGGACAGGGGCGGTGGAAACTGTTTTTT.

The gene calls are TRBV6-5 and TRBJ2-7; D not certain. V was shortened by 2 bases and J by 3 bases, with 8 bases between the two germline ends. Germline CDR1 and CDR2: MNHEY and SVGAGI. CDR3 length: 13 amino acids. The CDR3 bases are TGTGCCAGCAGTTACGGGCAGAACTACGAGCAGTACTTC. It is translated as CASSYGQNYEQYF.

This chain joins TRBV27 and TRBJ2-5, with a possible D match to TRBD2 (6 bases). CDR1 MNHEY and CDR2 SMNVEV come from the germline V gene (reference sequence). With 3 bases removed from V and 9 bases from J, the gap between germline ends came to 17 bases. The CDR3 spans 14 residues. CDR3 sequence reads: CASSLAGPRGAQYF. DNA for the CDR3: TGTGCCAGCAGTTTGGCGGGGCCCCGCGGGGCCCAGTACTTC.

This clone was observed many times. This sequence joins TRBV6-5 and TRBJ2-1, with no clear D. CDR3 length: 13 amino acids. Trimming took 6 bases from V and 7 from J, leaving 13 bases between them. The germline CDR1 and CDR2 sequences are MNHEY and SVGAGI. In nucleotides, the CDR3 is TGTGCCAGCAGATACCTTAGCCTGAATGAGCAGTTCTTC. Its protein product is CASRYLSLNEQFF.